This T cell receptor (beta chain) was sequenced in a study of blood T cell repertoires in COVID-19. Original processing methods: The assay estimated nucleated cells by amplifying reference gene primers. Assay: immunoSEQ multiplex PCR; the TCRdb copy retains only in-frame clones and omits some. V, J and clone size were drawn from that table, and D and trimming were deduced from the DNA. The sample holds about 130,000 clones; roughly 83% are singletons and the top ten take approximately 9.1%. J lost 4 bases, V lost 6 bases, and 9 bases had no gene match. Germline loops: CDR1 SQVTM, CDR2 ANQGSEA. This CDR3 has 14 residues. Cohort 3 recovered donors had two negative PCRs, clearance, or symptom resolution.

This clonotype was obtained from a man aged 45 to 65 who had recovered from COVID-19. The sample was PBMCs or T cells enriched from blood (not recorded which). The genes are TRBV29-1 and TRBJ1-1; 9 bases line up with TRBD1. The DNA of the CDR3 is TGCAGCGTCGTAACAGGGGGCGGAAGCACTGAAGCTTTCTTT. This translates into CSVVTGGGSTEAFF.